This T cell receptor beta chain was captured in a study of immune characterization of retroperitoneal liposarcoma. One entry per CDR3 protein results from TCRdb running MiXCR on the PCR reads. The sample has about 18,000 distinct CDR3 sequences, around two fifths seen once. This clonotype was picked up many times. V was shortened by 9 bases and J by 13 bases, with 19 bases between the two germline ends. The length of the CDR3 is 12 residues. CDR1 MNHNS and CDR2 SASEGT come from the germline V gene. The source of this sequence is a male donor with retroperitoneal liposarcoma. The chain has TRBV6-1 and TRBJ2-1, with D perhaps TRBD2 (5 bases). Sequenced material: blood. In DNA form, the CDR3 reads TGTGCCAGTGGGCGGGTACAAGAGACCCAGTTCTTC. Its translation: CASGRVQETQFF.